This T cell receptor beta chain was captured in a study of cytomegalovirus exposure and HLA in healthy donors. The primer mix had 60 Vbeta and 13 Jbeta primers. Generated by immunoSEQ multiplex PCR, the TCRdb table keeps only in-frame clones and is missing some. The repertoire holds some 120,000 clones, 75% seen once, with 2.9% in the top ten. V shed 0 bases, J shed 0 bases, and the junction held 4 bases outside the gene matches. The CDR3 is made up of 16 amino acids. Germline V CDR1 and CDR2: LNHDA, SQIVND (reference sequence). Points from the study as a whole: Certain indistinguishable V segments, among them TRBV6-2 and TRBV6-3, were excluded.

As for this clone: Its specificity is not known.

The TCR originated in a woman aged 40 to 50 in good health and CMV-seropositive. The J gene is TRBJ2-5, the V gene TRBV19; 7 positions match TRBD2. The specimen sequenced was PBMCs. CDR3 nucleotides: TGTGCCAGTAGTATAGATATCGGGGGGTACCAAGAGACCCAGTACTTC. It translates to CASSIDIGGYQETQYF.